This TCR beta chain came from a study of cytomegalovirus exposure and HLA in healthy donors. With 60 Vbeta and 13 Jbeta primers, the PCR was carried out. The assay was immunoSEQ multiplex PCR, and TCRdb's table has in-frame clones only and misses some. Of 150,000 to 200,000 clones listed, 85% are singletons. Notes on this clone: Its antigen is still unknown.

Germline lookup yields CDR1 SGDLS and CDR2 YYNGEE. Trimming cost V 3 bases and J 4 bases; bases outside gene matches: 5. The CDR3 totals 14 residues. Study findings and constraints: The listing of about 150 TCR beta chains classed them as cytomegalovirus-associated.

The sequenced sample consisted of PBMCs. The V call is TRBV9, the J call TRBJ1-2; 8 nucleotides agree with TRBD1. This TCR came from a woman aged 50 to 65 in good health and CMV-seronegative. In DNA form, the CDR3 reads TGTGCCAGCAGCGCCAGGGGGCCGGGCTATGGCTACACCTTC. This encodes CASSARGPGYGYTF.